One and the same sample provided the 27 T cell receptor beta chains below, sequenced in a study of blood T cell repertoires in COVID-19. The method was immunoSEQ multiplex PCR; TCRdb's version includes in-frame clones alone and lacks a portion of them. The table has approximately 250,000 clones, approximately 81% seen once; the top ten hold less than 5%. The material sequenced was peripheral blood. The receptors were gathered from a man in his 60s with acute or convalescent COVID-19.

The chain is built from TRBV5-1 and TRBJ1-5; D may be TRBD1 (6 bases). V was clipped by 3 bases and J by 3 bases, with 13 bases between them. This CDR3 is 15 amino acids long. The germline V gene has CDR1 SGHRS and CDR2 YFSETQ. CDR3 bases: TGCGCCAGCAGCTCGGAAGGGGGATACAATCAGCCCCAGCATTTT. The encoded protein is CASSSEGGYNQPQHF.

The rearrangement joins TRBV11-2 to TRBJ1-1; D is perhaps TRBD1 (5 bases). The V end lost 5 bases, the J end lost 5 bases, and 15 bases lay between the germline ends. Germline V gene sequence: CDR1 SGHAT, CDR2 FQNNGV. The CDR3 totals 14 residues. The CDR3 spells CASSPQAGGTEAFF. The CDR3 coding sequence is TGTGCCAGCAGCCCCCAGGCGGGGGGGACTGAAGCTTTCTTT.

This clone was found a few times. The rearrangement uses TRBV4-1 and TRBJ1-1; D is possibly TRBD1 (6 bases). The germline CDR1 and CDR2 sequences are MGHRA and YSYEKL. The V gene lost 3 bases and the J gene lost 1 base, with 12 bases spanning the gap. CDR3 length equals 15 residues. CDR3 loop: CASSHPDRRNTEAFF. CDR3 sequence (DNA): TGCGCCAGCAGCCACCCCGACAGGAGGAACACTGAAGCTTTCTTT.

The genes are TRBV5-1 and TRBJ2-2, with 11 bases fitting TRBD2. With 1 base clipped from V and 5 bases from J, the junction kept 7 bases outside the gene matches. CDR3 length equals 17 residues. The germline V gene encodes CDR1 SGHRS and CDR2 YFSETQ. The DNA for the CDR3 is TGCGCCAGCAGCTTGCCTCTAGCGGGGGGATATACCGGGGAGCTGTTTTTT. Amino acid sequence: CASSLPLAGGYTGELFF.

The chain has TRBV12-3 or TRBV12-4 and TRBJ2-3; D uncertain. V shed 5 bases and J shed 5 bases, with 5 bases lying between them. CDR3 size: 11 residues. CDR3 DNA sequence: TGTGCCAGCAGTCAGATAGATACGCAGTATTTT. Its protein is CASSQIDTQYF.

CDR3 protein: CASSLSDRSEKLFF. The CDR3 DNA is TGTGCCAGCAGCTTGTCGGACAGATCTGAAAAACTGTTTTTT. The chain recombines TRBV5-4 with TRBJ1-4; possibly TRBD1 for D (6 bases). This CDR3 has 14 residues. The V end was cut by 1 base, the J end by 7 bases, with 11 bases between. CDR1 and CDR2 (germline): SGHNT, YYREEE (reference sequence).

The CDR3 spells CASSPRPGEQYF. The CDR3 DNA follows: TGTGCCAGCAGTCCCCGTCCCGGCGAGCAGTACTTC. This chain uses TRBV6-2 or TRBV6-3 with TRBJ2-7, with D hard to call. This CDR3 has 12 residues. Germline loops: CDR1 MNHEY, CDR2 SVGEGT. The V gene lost 5 bases and the J gene lost 6 bases, with 11 bases spanning the gap.

This chain uses TRBV7-8 with TRBJ2-7; 9 bases are shared with TRBD1. This CDR3 region has 16 residues. V lost 5 bases to trimming and J lost 1 base; unmatched junction nucleotides: 9. Germline CDR1 reads SGHVS; CDR2 reads FQNEAQ. The DNA for the CDR3 is TGTGCCAGCAGCCCTTCCGGGGACAGGGCATCCTACGAGCAGTACTTC. This gives the protein CASSPSGDRASYEQYF.

The chain carries TRBV9 and TRBJ2-2, with a possible D match to TRBD1 (6 bases). The CDR3 totals 15 residues. Trimming stripped 1 base from V and 2 bases from J, with 9 bases between. Germline V lookup: CDR1 SGDLS, CDR2 YYNGEE. CDR3 region: CASSVQGLNTGELFF. The CDR3 DNA follows: TGTGCCAGCAGCGTACAGGGGCTTAACACCGGGGAGCTGTTTTTT.

With respect to this clone: The limits of the CDR3 on the DNA are not certain, so only TCRdb's listed CDR3 is given. This chain connects TRBV6-6 to TRBJ1-2; the table's D call of TRBD1 was not tested on the DNA. The CDR3 extends over 20 residues, inclusive of both ends. In germline, CDR1 is MNHNY, CDR2 SVGAGI (reference sequence). CDR3 in amino acids: CASSHRALATPSAPGVGYTF.

The chain uses TRBV11-1 and TRBJ1-6; D may be TRBD1 (5 bases). Deletions cut 2 bases from V and 10 bases from J, with 15 bases between. This CDR3 comprises 15 residues. From germline, CDR1 is SGHAT and CDR2 FQDESV (reference sequence). The CDR3 sequence: CASSLRQGRWSPLHF. CDR3 bases: TGTGCCAGCAGCTTAAGGCAGGGTCGGTGGTCACCCCTCCACTTT.

The chain joins TRBV27 to TRBJ2-1, with D possibly TRBD2 on 5 matching bases. Trimming took 2 bases from V and 5 from J, leaving 7 bases between them. The V gene's germline CDR1 is MNHEY and CDR2 SMNVEV (reference sequence). The CDR3 is 13 amino acids. Here the CDR3 reads CASSLRTDNEQFF. CDR3 in DNA: TGTGCCAGCAGTTTAAGGACTGACAATGAGCAGTTCTTC.

V usage is TRBV5-4 and J usage is TRBJ2-1, with no clear D. Trimming cost V 4 bases and J 0 bases, with 8 bases left between them. Germline V gene lookup returns CDR1 SGHNT and CDR2 YYREEE (reference sequence). The CDR3 covers 14 residues. The CDR3 loop reads CASSGVGSYNEQFF. The CDR3 DNA follows: TGTGCCAGCAGCGGAGTTGGCTCCTACAATGAGCAGTTCTTC. The whole variable domain, filled in from reference TRBV5-4 and TRBJ2-1, reads ETGVTQSPTHLIKTRGQQVTLRCSSQSGHNTVSWYQQALGQGPQFIFQYYREEENGRGNFPPRFSGLQFPNYSSELNVNALELDDSALYLCASSGVGSYNEQFFGPGTRLTVL.

This chain uses TRBV6-5 with TRBJ2-5; tentatively, D is TRBD2 (5 bases). The CDR3 covers 14 residues. Deletions cut 6 bases from V and 5 bases from J, with 16 bases between. Germline CDR1 MNHEY, CDR2 SVGAGI. The CDR3 DNA reads as TGTGCCAGCAGCCTGACACCCGGCGGGGAGACCCAGTACTTC. It translates to CASSLTPGGETQYF.

The rearrangement uses TRBV11-3 and TRBJ2-1; maybe TRBD2 (7 bases). CDR3 size: 15 residues. Trimming removed 4 bases at V and 10 bases at J, with 20 bases between. The germline gives CDR1 SGHNT, CDR2 YENEEA. CDR3 in DNA: TGTGCCAGCAGCTCCTACGGGGGGCCTTTGAAAGAGCAGTTCTTC. This codes for CASSSYGGPLKEQFF.

This sequence joins TRBV7-6 and TRBJ2-7; weak D call: TRBD2 (5 bases). This CDR3 has 15 amino acids. The germline CDR1 and CDR2 sequences are SGHVS and FNYEAQ. V was cut by 1 base and J by 3 bases, with 13 bases left in between. CDR3 coding DNA: TGTGCCAGCAGCTTAGACGGACTGGGAAACTACGAGCAGTACTTC. Its translation: CASSLDGLGNYEQYF.

This CDR3 reads CASSQLSGSAYEQYF. The CDR3 DNA follows: TGCGCCAGCAGCCAGCTTAGCGGGAGTGCCTACGAGCAGTACTTC. The J gene is TRBJ2-7, the V gene TRBV4-1; 9 bases match TRBD2. Unmatched junction bases numbered 5, after V lost 3 bases and J lost 2 bases. The CDR3 spans 15 residues. Looked up from germline, CDR1 is MGHRA and CDR2 is YSYEKL.

Turning to this clone: This sample includes further DNA sequences coding for the same CDR3. The chain is built from TRBV7-2 and TRBJ2-7, with D unclear. V was pared by 0 bases and J by 0 bases, with 6 bases between. Germline V gives CDR1 SGHTA, CDR2 FQGNSA. CDR3 length: 14 amino acids. The CDR3 here is CASSLAGSSYEQYF. The CDR3 nucleotides read TGTGCCAGCAGCTTAGCTGGCAGCTCCTACGAGCAGTACTTC.

This chain joins TRBV5-6 and TRBJ2-2, with a weak D call TRBD2 (6 bases). Germline assignment: CDR1 SGHDT and CDR2 YYEEEE. Deletions cut 4 bases from V and 2 bases from J, with 18 bases between. The CDR3 sequence is 17 residues long. CDR3 residues: CASSPTLGLYNTGELFF. The DNA for the CDR3 is TGTGCCAGCAGCCCCACCCTGGGACTTTACAACACCGGGGAGCTGTTTTTT. The full variable domain, in which reference TRBV5-6 and TRBJ2-2 provide the parts outside the CDR3, is DAGVTQSPTHLIKTRGQQVTLRCSPKSGHDTVSWYQQALGQGPQFIFQYYEEEERQRGNFPDRFSGHQFPNYSSELNVNALLLGDSALYLCASSPTLGLYNTGELFFGEGSRLTVL.

This clone has just a few counts. This sample also contains other DNA sequences that code for the same CDR3. V and J are TRBV7-9 and TRBJ2-7; possible D gene TRBD1, 5 bases. V gave up 4 bases and J gave up 3 bases, with 7 bases separating them. Germline loops: CDR1 SEHNR, CDR2 FQNEAQ (reference sequence). CDR3 length: 12 residues. The CDR3 sequence is CASSSQGYEQYF. In DNA, the CDR3 is TGTGCCAGCAGCTCCCAGGGCTACGAGCAGTACTTC.

The chain is built from TRBV18 and TRBJ1-2, with D unresolved. This CDR3 comprises 13 residues. Looked up from germline, CDR1 is KGHSH and CDR2 is LQKENI. Trimming left V 2 bases short and J 2 bases short, with 6 bases between. The CDR3 DNA reads as TGTGCCAGCTCACCAGGGGAGAACTATGGCTACACCTTC. This sequence encodes CASSPGENYGYTF.

The sample holds one count of this clone. The J gene is TRBJ2-3, the V gene TRBV27; 8 nucleotides agree with TRBD1. The CDR3 totals 15 residues. V lost 4 bases to trimming and J lost 6 bases; unmatched junction nucleotides: 9. CDR1 and CDR2 (germline): MNHEY, SMNVEV (reference sequence). CDR3 residues: CASSSGGQAPDTQYF. CDR3 nucleotides: TGTGCCAGCAGTTCAGGGGGACAGGCGCCGGATACGCAGTATTTT.

V usage is TRBV7-2 and J usage is TRBJ2-5, with D possibly TRBD2 on 6 matching bases. V was trimmed by 5 bases and J by 2 bases, leaving 12 bases between them. Per germline, CDR1 SGHTA and CDR2 FQGNSA. The CDR3 contains 14 residues. The CDR3 here is CASSPPGLQETQYF. The DNA of the CDR3 is TGTGCCAGCAGCCCTCCGGGACTTCAAGAGACCCAGTACTTC. Supplemented by reference TRBV7-2 and TRBJ2-5, the full variable domain reads GAGVSQSPSNKVTEKGKDVELRCDPISGHTALYWYRQSLGQGLEFLIYFQGNSAPDKSGLPSDRFSAERTGGSVSTLTIQRTQQEDSAVYLCASSPPGLQETQYFGPGTRLLVL.

The rearrangement uses TRBV5-1 and TRBJ2-3; 7 bases are shared with TRBD2. Germline CDR1 reads SGHRS; CDR2 reads YFSETQ. Losses at the gene ends were 2 bases for V and 1 base for J; bases not matched to a gene: 4. This CDR3 contains 15 residues. Written as DNA, the CDR3 is TGCGCCAGCAGCTTCTTCACTAGCGGCACAGATACGCAGTATTTT. Translation: CASSFFTSGTDTQYF.

The chain combines TRBV19 with TRBJ2-3, with a possible D match to TRBD2 (7 bases). The V gene lost 0 bases and the J gene lost 2 bases, with 12 bases spanning the gap. The CDR3 has 16 amino acids. Germline V gives CDR1 LNHDA, CDR2 SQIVND (reference sequence). The CDR3 region is CASSIEGAGATDTQYF. The CDR3 DNA is TGTGCCAGTAGTATAGAGGGCGCGGGGGCCACAGATACGCAGTATTTT.

The chain links TRBV19 to TRBJ2-7, with a weak D call TRBD2 (5 bases). CDR1 and CDR2 from the germline V gene are LNHDA and SQIVND (reference sequence). The CDR3 covers 13 residues. V was clipped by 1 base and J by 5 bases, with 9 bases between them. CDR3: CASSIGGADEQYF. CDR3 DNA sequence: TGTGCCAGTAGTATAGGAGGAGCGGACGAGCAGTACTTC.

V is TRBV7-9 and J is TRBJ2-7, with 8 bases aligning to TRBD2. Per the germline V gene, CDR1 is SEHNR and CDR2 is FQNEAQ (reference sequence). The V gene end was trimmed by 3 bases and the J gene end by 8 bases; junction bases not matched to a gene: 18. The CDR3 covers 17 residues. The CDR3 bases are TGTGCCAGCAGCTTTCCGTTCAGCGGGAGCGCCCCGGGTCAGCAGTACTTC. Amino acids: CASSFPFSGSAPGQQYF.